This TCR beta chain was identified during a study of molecular identifiers for immune sequencing clone quantification. Overall study context: Naive CD8 cell RNA, from about 20,000 or 100,000 cells, was split five ways in replicates, with four sequenced.

Preparation of the bulk TCR libraries relied on previously described methods and listed TCR primers. TCRdb used MiXCR to reprocess the PCR reads, holding one entry per CDR3 protein. The sample holds nearly 650,000 distinct CDR3 sequences; 25% are singletons and the top ten take around 0.78%. Naive CD8 library inputs spanned about 17,000 to 1,000,000 sorted cells and 10%, 30% or 50% RNA. CD8+CD4-CCR7+CD45RA+ cells were sorted as naive CD8 T cells. With regard to this clonotype: A much more abundant neighbour one base away suggests this may be a read error.

The source material was naive CD8+ T cells from blood, with Jurkat cell RNA spiked in. Noted subset: FACS-sorted CD8+CD4-CCR7+CD45RA+ naive T cells. The origin of this receptor is a human donor in good health. Some libraries in this study had Jurkat cell RNA spiked in.

The CDR3 DNA sequence: TGCGCCAGCAGCTTGGAGGGGAGGAACACTGAAGCTCTCTTT. Residues: CASSLEGRNTEALF. The chain links TRBV5-1 to TRBJ1-1, with D possibly matching TRBD1 (5 bases). There are 14 residues in the CDR3. Germline V gene sequence: CDR1 SGHRS, CDR2 YFSETQ.